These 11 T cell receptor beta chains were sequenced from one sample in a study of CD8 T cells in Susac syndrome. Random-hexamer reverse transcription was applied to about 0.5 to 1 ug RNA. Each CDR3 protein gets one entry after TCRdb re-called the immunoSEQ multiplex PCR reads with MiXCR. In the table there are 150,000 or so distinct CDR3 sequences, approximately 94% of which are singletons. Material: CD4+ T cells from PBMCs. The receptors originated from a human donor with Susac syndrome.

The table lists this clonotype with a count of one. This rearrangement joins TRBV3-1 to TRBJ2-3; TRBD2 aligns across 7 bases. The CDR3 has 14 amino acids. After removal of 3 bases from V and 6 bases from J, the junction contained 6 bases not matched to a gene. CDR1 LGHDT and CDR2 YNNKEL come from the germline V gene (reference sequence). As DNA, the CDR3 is TGTGCCAGCAGCCACAGCGGGGAAGGGGATACGCAGTATTTT. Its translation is CASSHSGEGDTQYF.

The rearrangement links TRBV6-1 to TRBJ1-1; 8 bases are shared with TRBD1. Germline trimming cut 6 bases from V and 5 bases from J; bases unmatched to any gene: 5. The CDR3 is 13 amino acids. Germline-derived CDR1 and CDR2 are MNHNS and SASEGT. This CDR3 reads CASRDRAVTEAFF. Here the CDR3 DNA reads TGTGCCAGCAGGGACAGGGCGGTGACTGAAGCTTTCTTT.

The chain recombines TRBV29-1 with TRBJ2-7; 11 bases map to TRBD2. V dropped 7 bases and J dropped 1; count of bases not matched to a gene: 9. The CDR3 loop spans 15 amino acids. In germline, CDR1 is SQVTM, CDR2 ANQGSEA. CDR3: CSALPTSGASYEQYF. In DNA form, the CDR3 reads TGCAGCGCCCTACCGACTAGCGGGGCGTCCTACGAGCAGTACTTC.

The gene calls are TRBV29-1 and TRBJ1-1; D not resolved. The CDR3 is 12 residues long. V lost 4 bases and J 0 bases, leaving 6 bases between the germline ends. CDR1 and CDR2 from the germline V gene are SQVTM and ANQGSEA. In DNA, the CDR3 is TGCAGCGTTGTAAGAATGAACACTGAAGCTTTCTTT. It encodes CSVVRMNTEAFF.

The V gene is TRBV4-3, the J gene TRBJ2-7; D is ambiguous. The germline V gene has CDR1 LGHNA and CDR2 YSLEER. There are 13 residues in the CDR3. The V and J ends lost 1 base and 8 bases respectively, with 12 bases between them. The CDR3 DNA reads TGCGCCAGCAGCCAAGCTCCTGATACTCAGCAGTACTTC. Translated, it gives CASSQAPDTQQYF.

The CDR3 nucleotides read TGCGCCAGCAGCCAAATGACAGTCCAAGGCACCATATATTTT. It codes for CASSQMTVQGTIYF. V and J are TRBV4-3 and TRBJ1-3; D is perhaps TRBD1 (5 bases). The germline gives CDR1 LGHNA, CDR2 YSLEER. Trimming removed 2 bases at V and 9 bases at J, with 14 bases between. The CDR3 extends over 14 amino acids.

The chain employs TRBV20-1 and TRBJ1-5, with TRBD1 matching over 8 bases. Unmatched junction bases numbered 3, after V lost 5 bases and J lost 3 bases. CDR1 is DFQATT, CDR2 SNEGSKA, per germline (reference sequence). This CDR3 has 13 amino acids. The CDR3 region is CSARTGHNQPQHF. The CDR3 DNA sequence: TGCAGTGCTCGGACAGGGCACAATCAGCCCCAGCATTTT.

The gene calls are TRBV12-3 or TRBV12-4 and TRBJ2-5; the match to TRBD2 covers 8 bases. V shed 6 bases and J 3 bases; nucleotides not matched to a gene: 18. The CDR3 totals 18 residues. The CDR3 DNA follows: TGTGCCAGCAGCAAGGGGAGGGGACTAGGGACCGGGGAAGAGACCCAGTACTTC. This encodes CASSKGRGLGTGEETQYF.

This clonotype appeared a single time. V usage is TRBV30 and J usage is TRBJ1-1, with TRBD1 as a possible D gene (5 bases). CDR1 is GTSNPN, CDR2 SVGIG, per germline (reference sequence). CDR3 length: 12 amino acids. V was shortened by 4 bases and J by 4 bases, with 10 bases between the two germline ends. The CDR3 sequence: CAWNGGVTEAFF. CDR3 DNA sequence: TGTGCCTGGAATGGGGGGGTCACTGAAGCTTTCTTT.

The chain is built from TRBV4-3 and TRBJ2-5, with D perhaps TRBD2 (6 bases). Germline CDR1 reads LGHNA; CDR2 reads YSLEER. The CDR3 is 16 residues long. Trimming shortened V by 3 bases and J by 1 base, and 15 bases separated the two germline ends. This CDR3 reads CASSHLLGGAQETQYF. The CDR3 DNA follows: TGCGCCAGCAGCCACCTCCTCGGGGGAGCCCAAGAGACCCAGTACTTC.

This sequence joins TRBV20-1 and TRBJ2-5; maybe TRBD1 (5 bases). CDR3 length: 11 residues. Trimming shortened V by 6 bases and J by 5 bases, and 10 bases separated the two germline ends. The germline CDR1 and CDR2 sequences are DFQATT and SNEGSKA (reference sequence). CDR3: CSAGAGETQYF. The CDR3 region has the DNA TGCAGTGCAGGGGCCGGGGAGACCCAGTACTTC.